Below, 21 T cell receptor beta chains from the same sample are listed, as sequenced in a study of blood T cells in healthy people across ages. Through a sample-barcoded 5' primer and a J-beta primer mix, a second PCR was run for roughly 7 to 12 cycles. From the 5' RACE reads, TCRdb called clonotypes with MiXCR, one entry per CDR3 protein. The sample lists fewer than 2 million distinct CDR3 sequences; approximately 40% were seen once. The sample taken for sequencing was blood. The receptors shown here come from a human donor in good health.

Only a few counts were recorded for this clonotype. The chain recombines TRBV15 with TRBJ1-1, with unresolved D. Trimming cost V 2 bases and J 1 base, with 11 bases left between them. This CDR3 has 15 residues. CDR1 is LNHNV, CDR2 YYDKDF, per germline (reference sequence). Written as DNA, the CDR3 is TGTGCCACCAGCAGATTTCGGGATCCGAACACTGAAGCTTTCTTT. This sequence encodes CATSRFRDPNTEAFF. Filled out from reference TRBV15 and TRBJ1-1, the complete variable domain reads DAMVIQNPRYQVTQFGKPVTLSCSQTLNHNVMYWYQQKSSQAPKLLFHYYDKDFNNEADTPDNFQSRRPNTSFCFLDIRSPGLGDTAMYLCATSRFRDPNTEAFFGQGTRLTVV.

The rearrangement uses TRBV4-2 and TRBJ2-5; tentative D call: TRBD2 (5 bases). The V end was cut by 1 base, the J end by 0 bases, with 6 bases between. CDR3 size: 14 residues. Germline V gene lookup returns CDR1 LGHNA and CDR2 YNFKEQ. CDR3 sequence (DNA): TGTGCCAGCAGCCAAGGACTAAACCAAGAGACCCAGTACTTC. It is translated as CASSQGLNQETQYF.

This clonotype was observed a handful of times. This chain joins TRBV7-2 and TRBJ2-1; 7 nucleotides line up with TRBD1. The V gene's germline CDR1 is SGHTA and CDR2 FQGNSA. Germline trimming cut 4 bases from V and 7 bases from J; bases unmatched to any gene: 10. The CDR3 consists of 15 residues. The CDR3 DNA is TGTGCCAGCAGCTCACCGGACAGGACCACTAATGAGCAGTTCTTC. This gives the protein CASSSPDRTTNEQFF.

The V and J genes are TRBV19 and TRBJ2-4, with 9 nucleotides matching TRBD1. The J call is doubtful: the DNA matches TRBJ2-7 better. The CDR3 totals 16 residues. Per the germline V gene, CDR1 is LNHDA and CDR2 is SQIVND (reference sequence). CDR3 amino acids: CASSIGPGQGGYEQYF. The CDR3 nucleotides are TGTGCCAGTAGTATAGGTCCGGGACAGGGAGGCTACGAGCAGTACTTC.

The gene calls are TRBV9 and TRBJ2-7, with D possibly being TRBD1 (5 bases). The CDR3 is 14 amino acids. CDR1 and CDR2 (germline): SGDLS, YYNGEE. The germline V and J ends were trimmed by 1 base and 1 base, with 9 bases remaining between them. The CDR3 DNA follows: TGTGCCAGCAGCGTAAGTACAGGTTCCTACGAGCAGTACTTC. Translation: CASSVSTGSYEQYF.

The chain has TRBV6-2 or TRBV6-3 and TRBJ2-4; D is possibly TRBD2 (5 bases). The CDR3 length is 15 residues. V lost 8 bases, J lost 0 bases, and 14 bases lay in between. The germline gives CDR1 MNHEY, CDR2 SVGEGT. The CDR3 protein is CASHGLPLAKNIQYF. The CDR3 nucleotides read TGTGCCAGCCACGGACTGCCACTAGCCAAAAACATTCAGTACTTC.

This clonotype was counted between two and nine times. The rearrangement uses TRBV5-8 and TRBJ2-1, with a possible D match to TRBD1 (6 bases). Germline assignment: CDR1 SGHTS and CDR2 YDEGEE. V was clipped by 3 bases and J by 5 bases, with 15 bases between them. The CDR3 consists of 15 residues. For the CDR3, the DNA is TGTGCCAGCAGCTCACAGGGATTTCCAGACAATGAGCAGTTCTTC. It codes for CASSSQGFPDNEQFF.

This clonotype was detected ten times or more. An end of the junction does not agree with germline; a read error may underlie this. CDR3 coding DNA: TGTGCCAGCAGTTTGGGGCCAGATCAGCCCCAGCATTTT. Translation: CASSLGPDQPQHF. The chain has TRBV5-1 and TRBJ1-5; D perhaps matches TRBD1 (5 bases). Germline V CDR1 and CDR2: SGHRS, YFSETQ. The CDR3 is 13 amino acids.

The V call is TRBV11-3, the J call TRBJ2-7; 8 bases are shared with TRBD2. V lost 4 bases, J lost 7 bases, and 3 bases stayed unmatched. Germline lookup yields CDR1 SGHNT and CDR2 YENEEA. CDR3 length equals 12 residues. CDR3 bases: TGTGCCAGCAGCTCTTCTAGCGGGGAGCAGTACTTC. This encodes CASSSSSGEQYF.

This clonotype was observed many times. The chain recombines TRBV6-6 with TRBJ2-1; 9 bases are a match to TRBD2. This CDR3 is 16 amino acids long. Losses at the gene ends were 6 bases for V and 1 base for J; bases not matched to a gene: 7. Germline loops: CDR1 MNHNY, CDR2 SVGAGI (reference sequence). DNA for the CDR3: TGTGCCAGCAGCGTTGGACTAGCGTCATCCTACAATGAGCAGTTCTTC. Encoded protein: CASSVGLASSYNEQFF.

The chain employs TRBV3-1 and TRBJ2-1; 8 nucleotides agree with TRBD1. The CDR3 is 15 amino acids. In germline, CDR1 is LGHDT, CDR2 YNNKEL (reference sequence). V dropped 5 bases and J dropped 5; count of bases not matched to a gene: 8. The CDR3 spells CASSVGQGVHNEQFF. The DNA of the CDR3 is TGTGCCAGCAGCGTCGGACAGGGTGTCCACAATGAGCAGTTCTTC.

V is TRBV6-1 and J is TRBJ1-1; D is ambiguous. The length of the CDR3 is 13 residues. V was trimmed by 3 bases and J by 4 bases, leaving 9 bases between them. In germline, CDR1 is MNHNS, CDR2 SASEGT. Here the CDR3 DNA reads TGTGCCAGCAGTGATTGGCGACGCACTGAAGCTTTCTTT. Translated: CASSDWRRTEAFF.

This clonotype was counted a few times. The rearrangement uses TRBV7-6 and TRBJ2-1, with 10 positions matching TRBD2. Germline CDR1 SGHVS, CDR2 FNYEAQ. V shed 3 bases and J 6 bases; nucleotides not matched to a gene: 8. This CDR3 is built from 16 residues. CDR3: CASSFQSGGAGNEQFF. Here the CDR3 DNA reads TGTGCCAGCAGCTTCCAGAGCGGGGGGGCAGGCAATGAGCAGTTCTTC.

The chain links TRBV20-1 to TRBJ1-1; the D gene is possibly TRBD1 (6 bases). Germline CDR1 reads DFQATT; CDR2 reads SNEGSKA (reference sequence). Deletions cut 6 bases from V and 8 bases from J, with 22 bases between. There are 14 residues in the CDR3. The CDR3 reads CSAILRGSGTEAFF. DNA of the CDR3: TGCAGTGCGATCCTCCGGGGCTCGGGGACAGAAGCTTTCTTT.

This clonotype was counted many times. The rearrangement uses TRBV29-1 and TRBJ1-1; D may be TRBD1 (6 bases). This CDR3 is 13 amino acids long. Trimming left V 4 bases short and J 0 bases short, with 9 bases between. The germline V gene has CDR1 SQVTM and CDR2 ANQGSEA. This CDR3 reads CSVGGRMNTEAFF. The CDR3 nucleotides are TGCAGCGTTGGGGGGCGGATGAACACTGAAGCTTTCTTT. Complete variable domain (other parts from reference TRBV29-1 and TRBJ1-1): SAVISQKPSRDICQRGTSLTIQCQVDSQVTMMFWYRQQPGQSLTLIATANQGSEATYESGFVIDKFPISRPNLTFSTLTVSNMSPEDSSIYLCSVGGRMNTEAFFGQGTRLTVV.

The table lists this clonotype with a few counts. The rearrangement links TRBV12-3 or TRBV12-4 to TRBJ2-1; 8 positions match TRBD1. Trimming removed 4 bases from V and 3 bases from J; junction bases left unmatched: 11. CDR3 length: 17 amino acids. The CDR3 protein is CASSWAPGTGYYNEQFF. DNA of the CDR3: TGTGCCAGCAGTTGGGCCCCAGGGACAGGATACTACAATGAGCAGTTCTTC.

This clonotype was counted between two and nine times. The gene calls are TRBV5-5 and TRBJ1-1, with 8 bases identical to TRBD1. Per the germline V gene, CDR1 is SGHKS and CDR2 is YYEKEE (reference sequence). This CDR3 is built from 15 residues. V lost 2 bases and J lost 5; bases outside the gene matches: 8. The CDR3 reads CASSFPGGLGTEAFF. For the CDR3, the DNA is TGTGCCAGCAGCTTCCCAGGGGGCTTAGGGACTGAAGCTTTCTTT.

This chain uses TRBV5-6 with TRBJ1-2; unclear D gene. CDR1 is SGHDT and CDR2 is YYEEEE in the germline V gene. Between the trimmed V and J ends, which lost 2 bases and 8 bases, there was a span of 13 bases. This CDR3 comprises 13 residues. DNA of the CDR3: TGTGCCAGCAGCTTCGGAACAGCCGGCGGCTACACCTTC. This sequence encodes CASSFGTAGGYTF.

This clonotype occurred a few times. This chain connects TRBV7-2 to TRBJ2-1; TRBD2 matches 7 bases. This CDR3 spans 16 amino acids. The germline CDR1 and CDR2 sequences are SGHTA and FQGNSA. V shed 4 bases, J shed 5 bases, and the junction held 11 bases outside the gene matches. The CDR3 region is CASSSRGGLLDNEQFF. For the CDR3, the DNA is TGTGCCAGCAGCTCGCGCGGGGGACTTTTGGACAATGAGCAGTTCTTC.

The rearrangement uses TRBV5-1 and TRBJ1-2; D uncertain. This CDR3 has 13 residues. V gave up 1 base and J gave up 11 bases, with 15 bases separating them. Germline V lookup: CDR1 SGHRS, CDR2 YFSETQ. This CDR3 reads CASSLTDPRGYTF. CDR3 nucleotides: TGCGCCAGCAGCTTGACAGACCCCCGGGGATACACCTTC. Looking up the rest from reference TRBV5-1 and TRBJ1-2 gives the full variable domain: KAGVTQTPRYLIKTRGQQVTLSCSPISGHRSVSWYQQTPGQGLQFLFEYFSETQRNKGNFPGRFSGRQFSNSRSEMNVSTLELGDSALYLCASSLTDPRGYTFGSGTRLTVV.

This clonotype came up a few times. The rearrangement uses TRBV6-6 and TRBJ2-7; D is ambiguous. The CDR3 has 16 residues. V was cut by 5 bases and J by 1 base, with 18 bases left in between. CDR1 MNHNY and CDR2 SVGAGI come from the germline V gene (reference sequence). The CDR3 loop is CASSHGYRNLSYEQYF. The CDR3 DNA sequence: TGTGCCAGCAGTCACGGGTATAGGAACCTATCCTACGAGCAGTACTTC.